A single sample is the source of the 26 T cell receptor beta chains below, sequenced in a study of T cell repertoires in ileal Crohn's disease. The table came from immunoSEQ multiplex PCR; TCRdb's copy has only in-frame clones and leaves some out. Here the sample spans about 7,200 clones, 60% to 80% being singletons. The specimen sequenced was ileal tissue. These receptor sequences come from an adult with Crohn's disease.

The chain recombines TRBV5-1 with TRBJ2-1, with a possible D match to TRBD2 (6 bases). The CDR3 sequence is 15 residues long. V lost 2 bases, J lost 4 bases, and 13 bases lay in between. The germline V gene encodes CDR1 SGHRS and CDR2 YFSETQ. The CDR3: CASSLAGTVYNEQFF. DNA for the CDR3: TGCGCCAGCAGCTTAGCCGGGACTGTGTACAATGAGCAGTTCTTC.

This chain links TRBV7-9 with TRBJ2-2, with 8 bases matching TRBD1. The length of the CDR3 is 15 residues. Germline assignment: CDR1 SEHNR and CDR2 FQNEAQ (reference sequence). V lost 3 bases, J lost 6 bases, and 6 bases stayed unmatched. The CDR3: CASSFGPTGAGELFF. Written as DNA, the CDR3 is TGTGCCAGCAGCTTCGGACCGACAGGGGCCGGGGAGCTGTTTTTT.

Details on this clone: Since no conserved phenylalanine or tryptophan closes the CDR3, a read error is the likely cause. It is unclear where the CDR3 begins or ends on the DNA, so no DNA is shown, and the CDR3 is as TCRdb lists it. The chain is built from TRBV28 and TRBJ2-7; the table's TRBD2 call for D was not verified on the DNA. The CDR3 totals 12 residues, both ends included. CDR1 and CDR2 (germline): MDHEN, SYDVKM. CDR3 amino acids: CASSAAVGTTSL.

The gene calls are TRBV5-1 and TRBJ1-1, with 8 positions matching TRBD1. The CDR3 totals 12 residues. The V gene's germline CDR1 is SGHRS and CDR2 YFSETQ. V shed 5 bases and J 8 bases; nucleotides not matched to a gene: 5. CDR3 in amino acids: CASRQGGAEAFF. CDR3 nucleotide sequence: TGCGCCAGCAGACAGGGGGGCGCCGAAGCTTTCTTT.

The chain employs TRBV7-9 and TRBJ2-5; 8 bases line up with TRBD1. Germline V gene lookup returns CDR1 SEHNR and CDR2 FQNEAQ (reference sequence). V trimming: 6 bases; J trimming: 4 bases; junction bases outside the gene matches: 4. This CDR3 has 13 amino acids. CDR3 sequence reads: CASRGQGIETQYF. Here the CDR3 DNA reads TGTGCCAGCAGAGGACAGGGAATAGAGACCCAGTACTTC.

The genes are TRBV6-5 and TRBJ2-5, with D perhaps matching TRBD1 (5 bases). Germline V CDR1 and CDR2: MNHEY, SVGAGI. V was shortened by 0 bases and J by 0 bases, with 8 bases between the two germline ends. CDR3 length equals 15 residues. CDR3 sequence: CASSYSRTYQETQYF. The CDR3 region has the DNA TGTGCCAGCAGTTACTCGAGGACATACCAAGAGACCCAGTACTTC.

This chain links TRBV9 with TRBJ2-2; 7 bases agree with TRBD1. Trimming at V came to 2 bases and at J to 8 bases, leaving 6 bases not matched to a gene. The CDR3 consists of 14 residues. Germline V lookup: CDR1 SGDLS, CDR2 YYNGEE. The CDR3 DNA reads TGTGCCAGCAGCGTTCGGACAGGAGGAGGGGAGCTGTTTTTT. This translates into CASSVRTGGGELFF. Full variable domain (rest looked up from reference TRBV9 and TRBJ2-2): DSGVTQTPKHLITATGQRVTLRCSPRSGDLSVYWYQQSLDQGLQFLIQYYNGEERAKGNILERFSAQQFPDLHSELNLSSLELGDSALYFCASSVRTGGGELFFGEGSRLTVL.

The V and J genes are TRBV6-5 and TRBJ2-7, with D uncertain. CDR1 is MNHEY, CDR2 SVGAGI, per germline. The CDR3 runs to 13 residues. Trimming took 3 bases from V and 3 from J, leaving 9 bases between them. The CDR3 coding sequence is TGTGCCAGCAGTTATTCACAGTTCTACGAGCAGTACTTC. Its protein product is CASSYSQFYEQYF.

This clone has a single count. The CDR3 DNA sequence: TGCGCCAGCAGCAACCCCGAGTCGGGGAACACTGAAGCTTTCTTT. Residues: CASSNPESGNTEAFF. The chain has TRBV4-1 and TRBJ1-1; no clear D. The CDR3 has 15 residues. Between the trimmed V and J ends, which lost 5 bases and 1 base, there was a span of 14 bases. The V gene's germline CDR1 is MGHRA and CDR2 YSYEKL.

For this clone: Other DNA variants within this sample encode the same CDR3. CDR3 DNA: TGTGCCAGCAGCTTGGGTAGCGATCAAGAGACCCAGTACTTC. Its translation: CASSLGSDQETQYF. The rearrangement uses TRBV5-4 and TRBJ2-5; tentatively, D is TRBD2 (5 bases). The CDR3 runs to 14 residues. Germline CDR1 reads SGHNT; CDR2 reads YYREEE (reference sequence). Trimming stripped 0 bases from V and 2 bases from J, with 8 bases between.

V usage is TRBV7-9 and J usage is TRBJ1-5, with D hard to call. Germline CDR1 SEHNR, CDR2 FQNEAQ (reference sequence). The CDR3 spans 11 residues. The V end was cut by 3 bases, the J end by 6 bases, with 3 bases between. The CDR3 region is CASSFSQPQHF. The CDR3 coding sequence is TGTGCCAGCAGCTTTAGTCAGCCCCAGCATTTT.

The chain has TRBV6-1 and TRBJ1-4; unclear D gene. CDR3 size: 14 residues. Per the germline V gene, CDR1 is MNHNS and CDR2 is SASEGT. Between the trimmed V and J ends, which lost 6 bases and 7 bases, there was a span of 15 bases. CDR3 sequence reads: CASRAGVQSEKLFF. The CDR3 DNA is TGTGCCAGCAGAGCCGGAGTTCAGAGTGAAAAACTGTTTTTT.

CDR3 amino acids: CASSSQGINTEAFF. Written as DNA, the CDR3 is TGTGCCAGCAGTTCACAGGGGATTAACACTGAAGCTTTCTTT. The gene calls are TRBV11-3 and TRBJ1-1; 7 positions agree with TRBD1. CDR1 and CDR2 from the germline V gene are SGHNT and YENEEA. V was pared by 6 bases and J by 2 bases, with 6 bases of the junction left unmatched. The CDR3 spans 14 residues.

The genes are TRBV2 and TRBJ2-3, with a weak D call TRBD2 (6 bases). CDR3 size: 15 residues. From germline, CDR1 is SNHLY and CDR2 FYNNEI. Between the trimmed V and J ends, which lost 4 bases and 1 base, there was a span of 12 bases. CDR3 protein: CASSAAGTRTDTQYF. DNA of the CDR3: TGTGCCAGCAGTGCTGCCGGGACTCGCACAGATACGCAGTATTTT.

The chain couples TRBV12-1 to TRBJ2-7; the tabulated D call, TRBD2, remains unverified against the DNA. TRBV12-1 is deemed a pseudogene. This CDR3 region has 15 residues. CDR3 residues: CASFLGSGEVYEQYF. CDR3 bases: TGTGCCAGCTTTTTAGGGAGCGGGGAAGTCTACGAGCAGTACTTC.

The V call is TRBV10-3, the J call TRBJ2-7, with 7 bases identical to TRBD1. In germline, CDR1 is ENHRY, CDR2 SYGVKD. The V segment lost 5 bases and the J segment 5 bases; nucleotides outside the gene matches: 6. The CDR3 contains 13 residues. This CDR3 is CAISSTGNHEQYF. For the CDR3, the DNA is TGTGCCATCAGTTCGACAGGGAACCACGAGCAGTACTTC.

The genes are TRBV19 and TRBJ2-2; D is perhaps TRBD1 (6 bases). The V end was cut by 3 bases, the J end by 5 bases, with 10 bases between. The CDR3 has 14 amino acids. The germline CDR1 and CDR2 sequences are LNHDA and SQIVND (reference sequence). The CDR3, as DNA: TGTGCCAGTAGTATGCAGGGGTATACCGGGGAGCTGTTTTTT. This encodes CASSMQGYTGELFF.

This clone ranks as large. The V and J genes are TRBV29-1 and TRBJ2-1; TRBD2 aligns across 7 bases. This CDR3 is 15 amino acids long. Per germline, CDR1 SQVTM and CDR2 ANQGSEA. The ends lost 5 bases at V and 5 bases at J; junction bases unmatched: 12. The CDR3 DNA sequence: TGCAGCGTTTTACCGGGCGGGGGAAATGACAATGAGCAGTTCTTC. Protein product: CSVLPGGGNDNEQFF.

This clone was seen only once. This chain joins TRBV6-6 and TRBJ2-2; TRBD2 matches at 10 bases. After removal of 0 bases from V and 4 bases from J, the junction contained 2 bases not matched to a gene. Germline assignment: CDR1 MNHNY and CDR2 SVGAGI (reference sequence). The CDR3 is 16 residues long. The CDR3: CASSYSRTSGTGELFF. For the CDR3, the DNA is TGTGCCAGCAGTTACTCGCGGACTAGCGGCACCGGGGAGCTGTTTTTT.

The chain combines TRBV7-3 with TRBJ1-1; 8 bases are a match to TRBD1. CDR3 length: 15 amino acids. Losses at the gene ends were 5 bases for V and 5 bases for J; bases not matched to a gene: 10. Germline V gives CDR1 SGHTA, CDR2 FQGTGA. In nucleotides, the CDR3 is TGTGCCAGCAGCCAACAGGGGGATGGGAGGACTGAAGCTTTCTTT. Its protein product is CASSQQGDGRTEAFF.

The chain recombines TRBV30 with TRBJ1-3, with 10 bases identical to TRBD1. V gave up 3 bases and J gave up 0 bases; unmatched junction bases: 11. The germline V gene encodes CDR1 GTSNPN and CDR2 SVGIG (reference sequence). CDR3 length: 18 residues. The CDR3 here is CAWSPLGTGAFSGNTIYF. The CDR3 bases are TGTGCCTGGAGCCCCCTTGGGACAGGGGCATTCTCTGGAAACACCATATATTTT.

The rearrangement joins TRBV2 to TRBJ2-7; 7 nucleotides match TRBD1. The CDR3 runs to 14 residues. Unmatched junction bases numbered 7, after V lost 3 bases and J lost 5 bases. In germline, CDR1 is SNHLY, CDR2 FYNNEI. As DNA, the CDR3 is TGTGCCAGCAGTGATGGCAGGGGGTGGGACGAGCAGTACTTC. Protein sequence: CASSDGRGWDEQYF.

V is TRBV7-2 and J is TRBJ2-5; TRBD2 agrees at 7 bases. V was clipped by 5 bases and J by 5 bases; unmatched bases: 5. The CDR3 extends over 13 amino acids. From germline, CDR1 is SGHTA and CDR2 FQGNSA. DNA for the CDR3: TGTGCCAGCAGCCTTGGGACTAAGGAGACCCAGTACTTC. As protein: CASSLGTKETQYF.

The J gene is TRBJ2-1, the V gene TRBV4-2, with D perhaps TRBD2 (7 bases). Germline-derived CDR1 and CDR2 are LGHNA and YNFKEQ. Trimming took 4 bases from V and 7 from J, leaving 26 bases between them. There are 18 residues in the CDR3. As DNA, the CDR3 is TGTGCCAGCAGCCCGTCGGTTGGGCGGGGGCCCTCCCCAAATGAGCAGTTCTTC. Protein sequence: CASSPSVGRGPSPNEQFF.

The CDR3 protein is CASSDVGAYTQETQYF. DNA of the CDR3: TGTGCCAGCAGTGATGTTGGAGCCTATACCCAAGAGACCCAGTACTTC. J is TRBJ2-5 and V is TRBV25-1, with no clear D. The CDR3 totals 16 residues. V shed 3 bases and J shed 1 base, with 15 bases lying between them. Germline V gives CDR1 MGHDK, CDR2 SYGVNS.

This clone has only a few counts. The chain couples TRBV6-1 to TRBJ1-5; 8 positions match TRBD1. The V and J ends lost 6 bases and 6 bases, in that order; junction bases with no gene match: 10. Per germline, CDR1 MNHNS and CDR2 SASEGT. The CDR3 is made up of 15 amino acids. DNA of the CDR3: TGTGCCAGCAGGCAGATGACAGGGGATAGTCAGCCCCAGCATTTT. Protein: CASRQMTGDSQPQHF.